This T cell receptor (beta chain) emerged from a study of blood T cell repertoires in COVID-19. Germline V gene data show CDR1 as SGHNT and CDR2 as YYREEE (reference sequence). With 4 bases removed from V and 10 bases from J, the gap between germline ends came to 15 bases. This CDR3 is built from 13 residues. In the original processing: Amplification from reference gene primers served as the basis for estimated nucleated cell counts. TCRdb keeps only in-frame clones here, not all; method: immunoSEQ multiplex PCR. The V and J calls and the clone size are those of that table, but D and trimming were determined from the DNA. The sample holds 310,000 or so clones, around 80% seen once.

The material sequenced was peripheral blood. This chain connects TRBV5-4 to TRBJ2-1; a possible D gene is TRBD1 (6 bases). The TCR originated in a woman aged 50 to 60 with acute or convalescent COVID-19. The CDR3 nucleotides are TGTGCCAGCAGCGACGGGACACCGCAAGAGCAGTTCTTC. Protein: CASSDGTPQEQFF.